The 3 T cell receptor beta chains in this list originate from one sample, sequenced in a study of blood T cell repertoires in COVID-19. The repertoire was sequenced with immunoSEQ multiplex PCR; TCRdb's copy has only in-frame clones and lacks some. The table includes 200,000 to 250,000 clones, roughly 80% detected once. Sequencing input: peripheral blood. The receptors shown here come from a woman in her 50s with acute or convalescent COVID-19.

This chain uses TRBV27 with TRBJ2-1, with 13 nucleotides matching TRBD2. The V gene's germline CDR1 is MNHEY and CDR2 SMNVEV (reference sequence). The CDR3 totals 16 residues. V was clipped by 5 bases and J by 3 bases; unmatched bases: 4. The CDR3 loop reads CASSDGTSGNYNEQFF. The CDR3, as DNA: TGTGCCAGCAGTGATGGGACTAGCGGGAACTACAATGAGCAGTTCTTC.

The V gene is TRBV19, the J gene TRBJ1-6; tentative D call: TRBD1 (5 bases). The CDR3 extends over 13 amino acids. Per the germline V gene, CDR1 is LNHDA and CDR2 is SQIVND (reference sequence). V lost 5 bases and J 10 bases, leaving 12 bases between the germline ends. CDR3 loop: CASSSDIRSPLHF. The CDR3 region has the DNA TGTGCCAGTAGTTCGGACATCCGGTCACCCCTCCACTTT.

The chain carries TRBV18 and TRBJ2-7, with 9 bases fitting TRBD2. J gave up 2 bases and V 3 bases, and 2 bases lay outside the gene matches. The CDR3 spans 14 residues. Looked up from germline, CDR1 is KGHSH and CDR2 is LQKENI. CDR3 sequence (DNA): TGTGCCAGCTCACCGGGCGGGAGGGCCTACGAGCAGTACTTC. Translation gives CASSPGGRAYEQYF.